This T cell receptor beta chain is from a study of blood T cell repertoires in COVID-19. Looking at the study overall: The United States, Italy and Spain provided the acute and convalescent COVID-19 samples.

Authors' analysis steps: Reference gene primer amplification gave nucleated cell count estimates. Clones were sequenced by immunoSEQ multiplex PCR, and TCRdb holds only the in-frame ones, with some missing. V and J calls plus clone size are reproduced from that table; the DNA served to infer D and trimming. The sample lists about 220,000 clones, roughly four fifths seen once, with 3% to 3.5% in the top ten. This clone is medium-sized. J lost 6 bases, V lost 8 bases, and 9 bases had no gene match. This CDR3 region has 13 residues. In germline, CDR1 is SGHDN, CDR2 FVKESK. What was sequenced was PBMCs or T cells enriched from blood (not recorded which). V is TRBV14 and J is TRBJ2-7; 8 bases map to TRBD1. The TCR comes from a woman aged 60 to 75 who had recovered from COVID-19. The CDR3 region is CASGLTGDSEQYF. The CDR3 nucleotides read TGTGCCAGCGGTTTGACAGGGGATTCCGAGCAGTACTTC.